The source of this T cell receptor beta chain is a study of blood T cell repertoires in COVID-19. Overall study: The United States, Italy and Spain provided the acute and convalescent COVID-19 samples.

Original methodology: Estimation of nucleated cell counts was performed using reference gene primer amplification. The data were produced by immunoSEQ multiplex PCR, yet TCRdb's version contains in-frame clones alone and is incomplete. For V, J and clone size, that table is used; D and trimming come from the DNA. The data contain about 440,000 clones, 88% of them singletons. The CDR3 contains 16 residues. V was clipped by 1 base and J by 1 base; unmatched bases: 6. Germline V gene lookup returns CDR1 SGHRS and CDR2 YFSETQ. Patients at the Seattle site were enrolled during active infection and followed longitudinally.

The sequence was collected from a woman aged 45-65 years with COVID-19, enrolled during active disease. Source material: peripheral blood. This chain joins TRBV5-1 and TRBJ1-1; TRBD1 aligns across 8 bases. In nucleotides, the CDR3 is TGCGCCAGCAGCTTGTTAGGGGACAGGACGAACACTGAAGCTTTCTTT. The encoded protein is CASSLLGDRTNTEAFF. The entire variable domain, with the rest obtained from reference TRBV5-1 and TRBJ1-1, is as follows: KAGVTQTPRYLIKTRGQQVTLSCSPISGHRSVSWYQQTPGQGLQFLFEYFSETQRNKGNFPGRFSGRQFSNSRSEMNVSTLELGDSALYLCASSLLGDRTNTEAFFGQGTRLTVV.